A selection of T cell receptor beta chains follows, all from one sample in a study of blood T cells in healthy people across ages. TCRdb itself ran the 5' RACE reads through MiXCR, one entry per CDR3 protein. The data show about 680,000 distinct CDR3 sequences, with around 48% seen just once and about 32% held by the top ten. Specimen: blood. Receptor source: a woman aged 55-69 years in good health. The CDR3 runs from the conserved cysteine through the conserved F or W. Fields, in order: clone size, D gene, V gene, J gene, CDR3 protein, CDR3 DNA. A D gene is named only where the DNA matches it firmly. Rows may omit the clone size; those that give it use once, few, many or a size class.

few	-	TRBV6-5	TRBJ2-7	CASIGSSYEQYF	TGTGCCAGCATTGGGAGCTCCTACGAGCAGTACTTC
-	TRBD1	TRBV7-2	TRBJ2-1	CASSLTRDRESQFF	TGTGCCAGCAGCTTAACTAGGGACAGGGAGAGTCAGTTCTTC
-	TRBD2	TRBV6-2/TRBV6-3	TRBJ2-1	CASRTTSGGSYNEQFF	TGTGCCAGCAGGACGACTAGCGGGGGGTCCTACAATGAGCAGTTCTTC
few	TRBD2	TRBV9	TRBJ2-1	CASGRAGALYNEQFF	TGTGCCAGCGGGCGAGCGGGAGCTCTCTACAATGAGCAGTTCTTC
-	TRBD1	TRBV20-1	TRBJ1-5	CSARRGQGGSNQPQHF	TGCAGTGCTAGAAGGGGACAGGGAGGGAGCAATCAGCCCCAGCATTTT
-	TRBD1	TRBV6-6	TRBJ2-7	CASSFSQGARYEQYF	TGTGCCAGCAGTTTTTCTCAGGGGGCTCGGTACGAGCAGTACTTC
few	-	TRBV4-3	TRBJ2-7	CASSQEARSYEQYF	TGCGCCAGCAGCCAAGAGGCGAGATCCTACGAGCAGTACTTC
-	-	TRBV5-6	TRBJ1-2	CASSSEGGVSFNYGYTF	TGTGCCAGCAGCTCGGAGGGGGGCGTATCCTTCAATTATGGCTACACCTTC
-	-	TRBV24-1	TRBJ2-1	CATSDSTAQETQFF	TGTGCCACCAGTGATTCGACAGCTCAAGAGACCCAGTTCTTC
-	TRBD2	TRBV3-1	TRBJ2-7	CASSRTSGSAYEQYF	TGTGCCAGCAGCCGGACTAGCGGGAGTGCCTACGAGCAGTACTTC
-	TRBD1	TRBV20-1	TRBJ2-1	CSASAGQGGNEQFF	TGCAGTGCTTCGGCTGGACAGGGAGGCAATGAGCAGTTCTTC
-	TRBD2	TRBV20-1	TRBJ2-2	CSARVEVALSGSVLTGELFF	TGCAGTGCTAGAGTTGAAGTCGCTCTTAGCGGGAGTGTCTTGACCGGGGAGCTGTTTTTT
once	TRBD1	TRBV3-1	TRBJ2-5	CASSVQGAQETQYF	TGTGCCAGCAGCGTACAGGGGGCCCAAGAGACCCAGTACTTC
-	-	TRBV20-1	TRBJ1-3	CSSQQGLGNTIYF	TGCAGTTCCCAACAGGGTCTTGGAAACACCATATATTTT
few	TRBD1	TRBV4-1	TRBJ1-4	CASSRFPDRGKEKLFF	TGCGCCAGCAGCCGCTTCCCGGACAGGGGAAAGGAAAAACTGTTTTTT
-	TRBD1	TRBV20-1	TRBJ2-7	CSARTGGHYEQYF	TGCAGTGCTAGGACAGGGGGCCACTACGAGCAGTACTTC
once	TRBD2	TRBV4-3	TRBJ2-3	CASSQGRAGGPRADTQYF	TGCGCCAGCAGCCAAGGGCGAGCGGGAGGGCCGAGGGCAGATACGCAGTATTTT
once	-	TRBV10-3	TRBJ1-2	CAIGRSTPYGYTF	TGTGCCATCGGCCGATCCACACCATATGGCTACACCTTC
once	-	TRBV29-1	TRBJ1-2	CSGDAIGGYTF	TGCAGCGGTGATGCGATCGGGGGCTACACCTTC
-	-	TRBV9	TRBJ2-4	CASSSAGTAKNIQYF	TGTGCCAGCAGTTCTGCCGGGACAGCCAAAAACATTCAGTACTTC
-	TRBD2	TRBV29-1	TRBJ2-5	CSVEDWPSGSVEAQYF	TGCAGCGTTGAAGACTGGCCTAGCGGGAGTGTCGAGGCCCAGTACTTC
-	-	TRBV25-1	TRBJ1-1	CAGSDLGYTEAFF	TGTGCCGGCAGTGATTTAGGGTACACTGAAGCTTTCTTT
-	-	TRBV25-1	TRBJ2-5	CASSNTQETQYF	TGTGCCAGCAGTAACACACAAGAGACCCAGTACTTC
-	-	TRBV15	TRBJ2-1	CATSRAEGHNNEQFF	TGTGCCACCAGCAGAGCGGAGGGACACAACAATGAGCAGTTCTTC
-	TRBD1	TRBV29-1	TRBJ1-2	CSVATGGSYTF	TGCAGCGTTGCAACAGGGGGAAGCTACACCTTC
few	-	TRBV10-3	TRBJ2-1	CAISAGGEQFF	TGTGCCATCAGTGCCGGTGGTGAGCAGTTCTTC
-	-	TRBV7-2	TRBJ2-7	CAGSLAQLGGREQYF	TGTGCCGGCAGCTTAGCGCAGCTGGGAGGCCGCGAGCAGTACTTC
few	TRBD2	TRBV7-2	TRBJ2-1	CASSLGSGRNYNEQFF	TGTGCCAGCAGCCTGGGGAGCGGGAGGAACTACAATGAGCAGTTCTTC
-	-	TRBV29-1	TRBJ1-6	CSVGQGFGSPLHF	TGCAGCGTTGGCCAGGGGTTCGGTTCACCCCTCCACTTT
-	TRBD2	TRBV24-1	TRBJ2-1	CATSDLSSGSTNEQFF	TGTGCCACCAGTGATTTATCTAGCGGGAGTACCAATGAGCAGTTCTTC
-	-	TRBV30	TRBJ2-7	CAWRMLARSYEQYF	TGTGCCTGGAGGATGCTAGCCAGGTCCTACGAGCAGTACTTC
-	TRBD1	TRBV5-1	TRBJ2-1	CASSLEQGSGQFF	TGCGCCAGCAGCCTCGAACAGGGGTCGGGGCAGTTCTTC
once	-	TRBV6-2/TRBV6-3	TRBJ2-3	CASSYRKDATDTQYF	TGTGCCAGCAGTTACCGAAAGGACGCCACAGATACGCAGTATTTT
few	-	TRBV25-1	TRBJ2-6	CASGRGRGPSSGANVLTF	TGTGCCAGCGGCAGGGGCAGGGGTCCTTCCTCTGGGGCCAACGTCCTGACTTTC
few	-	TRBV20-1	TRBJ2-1	CSASGTVRSNEQFF	TGCAGTGCTAGCGGGACCGTCAGGAGCAATGAGCAGTTCTTC
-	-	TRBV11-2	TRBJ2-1	CASSLGVPGTYLNEQFF	TGTGCCAGCAGCTTAGGGGTCCCCGGGACATACCTCAATGAGCAGTTCTTC
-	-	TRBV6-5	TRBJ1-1	CASSYSGRLMNTEAFF	TGTGCCAGCAGTTACTCGGGGCGCTTGATGAACACTGAAGCTTTCTTT
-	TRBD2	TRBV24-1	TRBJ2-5	CATSEASGSMKTQYF	TGTGCCACCAGTGAGGCTAGCGGGAGTATGAAGACCCAGTACTTC
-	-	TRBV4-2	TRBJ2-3	CASSQDPGPYRTDTQYF	TGTGCCAGCAGCCAAGATCCCGGGCCTTACCGCACAGATACGCAGTATTTT
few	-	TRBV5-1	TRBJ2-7	CASSSNPGTNSREQYF	TGCGCCAGCAGCTCGAACCCCGGGACGAATTCGAGAGAGCAGTACTTC
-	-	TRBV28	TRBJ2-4	CASSPNLPRQVALAKNIQYF	TGTGCCAGCAGTCCAAACCTCCCTAGACAGGTCGCCTTAGCCAAAAACATTCAGTACTTC
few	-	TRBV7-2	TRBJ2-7	CASSHRLTSGPSYEQYF	TGTGCCAGCAGCCACCGACTAACCAGCGGCCCCTCCTACGAGCAGTACTTC
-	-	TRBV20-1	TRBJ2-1	CSARVYGHEQFF	TGCAGTGCTAGAGTATATGGTCATGAGCAGTTCTTC
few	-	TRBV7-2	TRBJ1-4	CASSLGGYQEKLFF	TGTGCCAGCAGCTTAGGAGGGTACCAAGAAAAACTGTTTTTT
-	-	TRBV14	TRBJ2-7	CASSQGRLGKSSYEQYF	TGTGCCAGCAGCCAAGGGCGCTTGGGTAAAAGCTCCTACGAGCAGTACTTC
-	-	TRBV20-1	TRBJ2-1	CSGGVAVKGEQFF	TGCAGTGGAGGGGTAGCGGTCAAAGGTGAGCAGTTCTTC
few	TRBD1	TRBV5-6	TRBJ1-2	CASSYTGTGLYGYTF	TGTGCCAGCAGTTATACCGGGACAGGGCTCTATGGCTACACCTTC
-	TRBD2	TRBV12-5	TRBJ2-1	CASGHSGSFPNEQFF	TGTGCTAGTGGGCATAGCGGGAGTTTCCCCAATGAGCAGTTCTTC
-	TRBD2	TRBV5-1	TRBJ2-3	CASSRVTSGGTDTQYF	TGCGCCAGCAGCCGTGTGACTAGCGGGGGCACAGATACGCAGTATTTT
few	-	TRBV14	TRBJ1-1	CASSLDTYTEAFF	TGTGCCAGCAGCCTGGACACATACACTGAAGCTTTCTTT
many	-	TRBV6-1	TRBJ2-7	CASSTYEQYF	TGTGCCAGCTCCACCTACGAGCAGTACTTC
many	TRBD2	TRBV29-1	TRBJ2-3	CSVLAGGNTDTQYF	TGCAGCGTTTTAGCGGGAGGGAACACAGATACGCAGTATTTT
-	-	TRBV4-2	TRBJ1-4	CASSQANLRGQKLFF	TGTGCCAGCAGCCAAGCTAACTTACGGGGACAAAAACTGTTTTTT